Included here is one T cell receptor (beta chain) sequence, with context. Antigen: not known. The CDR3 spans 14 residues. With 6 bases removed from V and 7 bases from J, the gap between germline ends came to 13 bases. Germline V gives CDR1 SNHLY, CDR2 FYNNEI. TCR beta CDR3 regions were amplified from RNA transcripts. Primed by the HTBI set, a first-round RT-PCR was run on the TCR CDR3. TCRdb itself ran the multiplex PCR reads through MiXCR, one entry per CDR3 protein. The sample includes about half a million distinct CDR3 sequences, 15% to 20% of them seen just once. The sample originates from a study of T cells in Graves' hyperthyroidism and ophthalmopathy. Study-level findings and limits: Ophthalmopathy onset followed model prediction by a median about 6.5 months.

Active moderate-to-severe ophthalmopathy, Clinical Activity Score at least 3, NOSPECS at least 4, under 3 months' duration. The receptor comes from a man between 35 and 55 years old with Graves' ophthalmopathy. The sequenced sample consisted of blood. The J gene is TRBJ1-6, the V gene TRBV2; the D is unclear. Here the CDR3 reads CASRLREQNSPLHF. In DNA, the CDR3 is TGTGCCAGCAGATTAAGGGAGCAAAATTCACCCCTCCACTTT.